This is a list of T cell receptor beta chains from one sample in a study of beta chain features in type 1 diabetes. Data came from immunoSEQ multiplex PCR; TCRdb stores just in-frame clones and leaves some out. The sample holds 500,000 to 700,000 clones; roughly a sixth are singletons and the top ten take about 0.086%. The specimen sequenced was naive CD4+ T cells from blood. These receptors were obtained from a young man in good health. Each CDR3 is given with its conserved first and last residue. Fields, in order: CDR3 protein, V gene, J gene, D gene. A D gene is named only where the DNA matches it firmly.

CASSLGGSRYEQYF	TRBV7-2	TRBJ2-7	NA
CASSIDPPQVVGIQYF	TRBV19	TRBJ2-4	NA
CATSRDQKRSGEQFF	TRBV15	TRBJ2-1	NA
CASSGGAYSNQPQHF	TRBV9	TRBJ1-5	NA
CASSAGTVSYNEQFF	TRBV9	TRBJ2-1	NA
CASSFIPRRLNTEAFF	TRBV11-1	TRBJ1-1	NA
CASRRQGAYNEQFF	TRBV25-1	TRBJ2-1	TRBD1
CASSSLAGGRTNEQFF	TRBV27	TRBJ2-1	TRBD2
CASSQVDRDQNIQYF	TRBV4-3	TRBJ2-4	TRBD1
CATSRNSEPTDTQYF	TRBV15	TRBJ2-3	NA
CASSLALGTYSYEQYF	TRBV7-9	TRBJ2-7	NA
CASSLVGTVGSPLHF	TRBV7-2	TRBJ1-6	TRBD1
CASSVALQASYNEQFF	TRBV9	TRBJ2-1	NA
CAISESTQLTYEQYF	TRBV10-3	TRBJ2-7	NA
CASSEEQALNNSPLHF	TRBV2	TRBJ1-6	NA
CASSYSSGTDTQYF	TRBV6-5	TRBJ2-3	NA
CASSRPAYRVDSYGYTF	TRBV7-3	TRBJ1-2	NA
CASKRGQKGQPQHF	TRBV19	TRBJ1-5	NA
CASRSGSGGTDTQYF	TRBV6-5	TRBJ2-3	NA
CASSPPWDRPTDTQYF	TRBV7-2	TRBJ2-3	TRBD1
CASSPGSGSNQPQHF	TRBV18	TRBJ1-5	NA
CASSPGTGFQQYF	TRBV18	TRBJ2-7	TRBD1
CASSESGKRANEKLFF	TRBV25-1	TRBJ1-4	NA
CAISDPGVDQPQHF	TRBV10-3	TRBJ1-5	NA
CASSPRLQNTEAFF	TRBV18	TRBJ1-1	NA
CASSLARAGGQYF	TRBV7-6	TRBJ2-4	TRBD2
CASRTYRGPRGTEAFF	TRBV27	TRBJ1-1	TRBD1
CASSLAQGRRRPDTQYF	TRBV7-9	TRBJ2-3	NA
CASSSPGPQAFF	TRBV28	TRBJ1-1	NA
CASSLDPGQGNGYTF	TRBV7-9	TRBJ1-2	TRBD1
CSVEAQGSYEQYF	TRBV29-1	TRBJ2-7	NA
CASSALGQGETDTQYF	TRBV9	TRBJ2-3	TRBD1
CASSFLKSWNAEAFF	TRBV7-9	TRBJ1-1	NA
CATSRDLVVKEQYF	TRBV15	TRBJ2-7	NA
CASTRRVGQGDEQYF	TRBV7-2	TRBJ2-7	TRBD1
CASGPRLAGGDNEQFF	TRBV12-5	TRBJ2-1	TRBD2
CASSRAVTELGEQYF	TRBV18	TRBJ2-7	NA
CASSLARGYEQYF	TRBV11-3	TRBJ2-7	NA
CASSFSGGDNQPQHF	TRBV5-5	TRBJ1-5	TRBD1
CASTIGGRIASEQYF	TRBV6-5	TRBJ2-7	NA
CSVRAQETQYF	TRBV29-1	TRBJ2-5	NA
CASSRASGGNSYNEQFF	TRBV10-2	TRBJ2-1	TRBD2
CASSLGGQAQGGTDTQYF	TRBV5-7	TRBJ2-3	NA
CASFLGGSQPQHF	TRBV2	TRBJ1-5	NA
CASTYRGGETQYF	TRBV2	TRBJ2-5	TRBD1
CASSLEGTQPQHF	TRBV5-1	TRBJ1-5	NA
CASSPQGYTEAFF	TRBV27	TRBJ1-1	NA